This entry lists 29 T cell receptor beta chains sequenced from one sample in a study of T cell repertoires in cytomegalovirus infection. One entry per CDR3 protein, called by TCRdb with MiXCR from the reads. The sample carries a few hundred thousand distinct CDR3 sequences, about 27% recorded once. What these receptors recognize is not known. The specimen was cultured PBMCs, collected from culture after CMV antigen stimulation. The source of these receptors is a human donor in good health (CMV status not recorded). Some clones in this sample may be carry-over from other donors' samples.

This clonotype was seen many times. The rearrangement joins TRBV7-8 to TRBJ1-5; 8 positions agree with TRBD1. The CDR3 length is 19 residues. The J segment lost 1 base and the V segment lost 5 bases, leaving 16 bases of the junction unmatched. CDR1 is SGHVS, CDR2 FQNEAQ, per germline. The CDR3 loop reads CASSLSLGTGLGSNQPQHF. CDR3 coding DNA: TGTGCCAGCAGCCTCAGCCTTGGGACAGGCCTGGGGAGCAATCAGCCCCAGCATTTT.

The chain is built from TRBV20-1 and TRBJ2-1, with 9 bases matching TRBD2. This CDR3 has 13 residues. J was trimmed by 5 bases and V by 3 bases; bases with no gene match: 2. Germline V lookup: CDR1 DFQATT, CDR2 SNEGSKA (reference sequence). For the CDR3, the DNA is TGCAGTGCTAGGGGACTAGCAGACAATGAGCAGTTCTTC. It translates to CSARGLADNEQFF.

The CDR3 DNA sequence: TGCAGTGCTAGAGATCTGGAGGGGTCCTACAATGAGCAGTTCTTC. It translates to CSARDLEGSYNEQFF. The chain carries TRBV20-1 and TRBJ2-1, with a weak D call TRBD2 (6 bases). Germline CDR1 DFQATT, CDR2 SNEGSKA (reference sequence). Trimming took 0 bases from V and 1 from J, leaving 10 bases between them. CDR3 length: 15 residues.

This chain connects TRBV5-6 to TRBJ2-1, with 7 positions matching TRBD2. Germline V gives CDR1 SGHDT, CDR2 YYEEEE. Trimming removed 0 bases from V and 6 bases from J; junction bases left unmatched: 3. The CDR3 contains 14 residues. CDR3 DNA: TGTGCCAGCAGCTTGGTACTAGCGAGCAATGAGCAGTTCTTC. Translating gives CASSLVLASNEQFF.

This clonotype was seen only a few times. The chain has TRBV12-3 or TRBV12-4 and TRBJ2-4; D unresolved. V was shortened by 3 bases and J by 0 bases, with 21 bases between the two germline ends. The CDR3 length is 19 residues. CDR3 bases: TGTGCCAGCAGTTTGGCCCCGGTACCCCTGCGGCTAGCCAAAAACATTCAGTACTTC. It yields the protein CASSLAPVPLRLAKNIQYF.

The chain combines TRBV7-3 with TRBJ2-1, with 7 bases aligning to TRBD1. The germline CDR1 and CDR2 sequences are SGHTA and FQGTGA. The CDR3 sequence is 13 residues long. V dropped 5 bases and J dropped 6; count of bases not matched to a gene: 4. DNA of the CDR3: TGTGCCAGCAGCGCGACAGGGTCCAATGAGCAGTTCTTC. It is translated as CASSATGSNEQFF.

This clonotype appeared many times. The chain employs TRBV7-2 and TRBJ1-2; TRBD1 might be the D (6 bases). CDR3 length equals 15 residues. The V gene lost 3 bases and the J gene lost 4 bases, with 15 bases spanning the gap. Germline lookup yields CDR1 SGHTA and CDR2 FQGNSA. CDR3: CASSFSPGHSYGYTF. In DNA, the CDR3 is TGTGCCAGCAGCTTTTCCCCGGGACACTCCTATGGCTACACCTTC.

The gene calls are TRBV15 and TRBJ2-5; tentative D call: TRBD2 (5 bases). This CDR3 has 14 residues. The V gene lost 5 bases and the J gene lost 2 bases, with 12 bases spanning the gap. In germline, CDR1 is LNHNV, CDR2 YYDKDF (reference sequence). Here the CDR3 reads CATSPRALQETQYF. The CDR3 coding sequence is TGTGCCACCAGCCCGCGGGCCTTGCAAGAGACCCAGTACTTC.

This clonotype has more than one count but fewer than ten. The gene calls are TRBV6-5 and TRBJ1-1; D is possibly TRBD1 (6 bases). There are 15 residues in the CDR3. Per the germline V gene, CDR1 is MNHEY and CDR2 is SVGAGI. Deletions cut 2 bases from V and 1 base from J, with 11 bases between. The CDR3 region is CASSYLGQGNTEAFF. The CDR3 nucleotides are TGTGCCAGCAGTTACCTGGGACAAGGGAACACTGAAGCTTTCTTT.

This rearrangement joins TRBV6-6 to TRBJ1-2, with 10 bases lining up with TRBD1. The CDR3 is 14 residues long. CDR1 MNHNY and CDR2 SVGAGI come from the germline V gene (reference sequence). V lost 6 bases to trimming and J lost 8 bases; unmatched junction nucleotides: 9. CDR3 sequence: CASSEDRGAFGYTF. The CDR3 region has the DNA TGTGCCAGCAGCGAGGACAGGGGGGCATTCGGCTACACCTTC.

This clonotype turned up a few times. The V and J genes are TRBV19 and TRBJ2-6; 10 nucleotides line up with TRBD1. The ends lost 8 bases at V and 4 bases at J; junction bases unmatched: 14. The CDR3 is 18 residues long. Germline V gene data show CDR1 as LNHDA and CDR2 as SQIVND (reference sequence). In nucleotides, the CDR3 is TGTGCCAGTCGGCCCCTCGACAGGGGGCGCCCCGGGGCCAACGTCCTGACTTTC. This sequence encodes CASRPLDRGRPGANVLTF.

This clonotype was counted many times. The chain links TRBV28 to TRBJ2-7; D unresolved. The CDR3 spans 11 residues. V was shortened by 4 bases and J by 9 bases, with 10 bases between the two germline ends. Germline CDR1 MDHEN, CDR2 SYDVKM. The CDR3 here is CASSSDGGQYF. DNA of the CDR3: TGTGCCAGCAGTTCTGACGGCGGGCAGTACTTC.

This chain links TRBV7-3 with TRBJ2-3; 8 nucleotides agree with TRBD2. There are 13 residues in the CDR3. The germline V gene has CDR1 SGHTA and CDR2 FQGTGA. Unmatched junction bases numbered 0, after V lost 2 bases and J lost 5 bases. CDR3 protein: CASSLLAGDTQYF. The CDR3 DNA sequence: TGTGCCAGCAGCTTACTAGCGGGAGATACGCAGTATTTT.

At least ten counts were recorded for this clonotype. This chain joins TRBV7-2 and TRBJ2-5; no definite D call. There are 13 residues in the CDR3. Germline CDR1 reads SGHTA; CDR2 reads FQGNSA. The V end was cut by 0 bases, the J end by 5 bases, with 7 bases between. For the CDR3, the DNA is TGTGCCAGCAGCTTAGCCCTAGGGGAGACCCAGTACTTC. Translating gives CASSLALGETQYF.

There are a few counts of this clonotype. The V call is TRBV7-2, the J call TRBJ1-5, with 7 bases fitting TRBD1. The germline CDR1 and CDR2 sequences are SGHTA and FQGNSA. V shed 5 bases and J 4 bases; nucleotides not matched to a gene: 5. The CDR3 has 14 amino acids. The CDR3 DNA sequence: TGTGCCAGCAGCCCGGACAGGACTAATCAGCCCCAGCATTTT. This encodes CASSPDRTNQPQHF.

This clonotype was picked up one time. J is TRBJ1-5 and V is TRBV20-1; TRBD1 agrees at 7 bases. The V gene's germline CDR1 is DFQATT and CDR2 SNEGSKA (reference sequence). The V gene end was trimmed by 0 bases and the J gene end by 1 base; junction bases not matched to a gene: 3. This CDR3 spans 15 amino acids. CDR3 sequence reads: CSARDSRGSNQPQHF. The CDR3 DNA follows: TGCAGTGCTAGAGATTCCAGGGGGAGCAATCAGCCCCAGCATTTT.

This clonotype has only a few counts. The chain links TRBV28 to TRBJ2-4; D tentatively fits TRBD1 or TRBD2 (5 bases each). V lost 5 bases, J lost 10 bases, and 18 bases lay in between. Germline values: CDR1 MDHEN, CDR2 SYDVKM. The CDR3 runs 14 residues. CDR3 region: CASSLEGTDLIQYF. CDR3 sequence (DNA): TGTGCCAGCAGTCTTGAAGGGACCGACTTAATTCAGTACTTC. Based on the CDR3 plus reference TRBV28 and TRBJ2-4, the full variable domain is DVKVTQSSRYLVKRTGEKVFLECVQDMDHENMFWYRQDPGLGLRLIYFSYDVKMKEKGDIPEGYSVSREKKERFSLILESASTNQTSMYLCASSLEGTDLIQYFGAGTRLSVL.

J is TRBJ2-2 and V is TRBV6-6, with D unresolved. This CDR3 contains 14 residues. V was pared by 7 bases and J by 1 base, with 10 bases between. CDR1 is MNHNY and CDR2 is SVGAGI in the germline V gene (reference sequence). The CDR3 DNA reads as TGTGCCAGCACCTCCGTCCGGAACACCGGGGAGCTGTTTTTT. This encodes CASTSVRNTGELFF.

Comments on this clonotype: This sequence may be a read error, since a much larger clone differs from it by one base. The CDR3 sequence is CASSKWTGVDQPQQF. The CDR3, as DNA: TGTGCCAGCAGCAAGTGGACAGGGGTTGATCAGCCCCAGCAATTT. V and J are TRBV7-2 and TRBJ1-5, with TRBD1 identical over 9 bases. From germline, CDR1 is SGHTA and CDR2 FQGNSA. The CDR3 is 15 residues long.

A few counts support this clonotype. V usage is TRBV7-2 and J usage is TRBJ2-3; D is unresolved. Trimming left V 2 bases short and J 5 bases short, with 8 bases between. Germline V gives CDR1 SGHTA, CDR2 FQGNSA. CDR3 length: 13 amino acids. This CDR3 is CASSLYELDTQYF. The CDR3 DNA reads as TGTGCCAGCAGCTTATACGAATTAGATACGCAGTATTTT.

This chain's CDR3 is CASRTDGNYGYTF. CDR3 bases: TGTGCCAGCAGGACGGACGGGAACTATGGCTACACCTTC. The chain has TRBV2 and TRBJ1-2, with unresolved D. Looked up from germline, CDR1 is SNHLY and CDR2 is FYNNEI. This CDR3 comprises 13 residues. Trimming removed 6 bases at V and 2 bases at J, with 10 bases between.

This sequence joins TRBV6-6 and TRBJ2-1; 7 bases are shared with TRBD1. The germline gives CDR1 MNHNY, CDR2 SVGAGI (reference sequence). V was clipped by 5 bases and J by 12 bases; unmatched bases: 16. The CDR3 is 15 residues long. DNA of the CDR3: TGTGCCAGCAGTACCATTAACCGGGACAGTGTCCGGCAGTTCTTC. This gives the protein CASSTINRDSVRQFF.

There are many counts of this clonotype. The chain is built from TRBV7-2 and TRBJ2-1, with D possibly being TRBD2 (6 bases). CDR1 is SGHTA and CDR2 is FQGNSA in the germline V gene. The V end was cut by 1 base, the J end by 1 base, with 17 bases between. The CDR3 loop spans 18 amino acids. In DNA form, the CDR3 reads TGTGCCAGCAGCTTAGTTTCGGGAGTTGGGGGATCCTACAATGAGCAGTTCTTC. The encoded protein is CASSLVSGVGGSYNEQFF. The full variable domain, with the rest looked up from reference TRBV7-2 and TRBJ2-1, is GAGVSQSPSNKVTEKGKDVELRCDPISGHTALYWYRQSLGQGLEFLIYFQGNSAPDKSGLPSDRFSAERTGGSVSTLTIQRTQQEDSAVYLCASSLVSGVGGSYNEQFFGPGTRLTVL.

This chain connects TRBV7-2 to TRBJ2-1, with 8 positions matching TRBD2. This CDR3 has 16 amino acids. V lost 1 base, J lost 4 bases, and 6 bases stayed unmatched. Per germline, CDR1 SGHTA and CDR2 FQGNSA. Here the CDR3 DNA reads TGTGCCAGCAGCTTAGGCGCTAGCGGGCAATACAATGAGCAGTTCTTC. This codes for CASSLGASGQYNEQFF.

J is TRBJ2-3 and V is TRBV6-4; D gene uncertain. V lost 2 bases and J lost 0, with 0 bases in between. This CDR3 contains 12 residues. Germline loops: CDR1 MRHNA, CDR2 SNTAGT. CDR3 sequence (DNA): TGTGCCAGCAGTGACAGCACAGATACGCAGTATTTT. Amino acids: CASSDSTDTQYF.

V gene TRBV7-2 combines with J gene TRBJ1-2, with 8 bases identical to TRBD1. CDR3 size: 15 residues. Germline assignment: CDR1 SGHTA and CDR2 FQGNSA. V dropped 5 bases and J dropped 1; count of bases not matched to a gene: 6. The CDR3: CASSPDRVVNYGYTF. In nucleotides, the CDR3 is TGTGCCAGCAGCCCGGACAGGGTGGTTAACTATGGCTACACCTTC.

This clonotype has at least ten counts. The J gene is TRBJ2-1, the V gene TRBV27; TRBD2 matches 8 bases. Germline lookup yields CDR1 MNHEY and CDR2 SMNVEV (reference sequence). Trimming took 6 bases from V and 7 from J; bases not matched to a gene: 8. CDR3 length equals 14 residues. Here the CDR3 DNA reads TGTGCCAGCAGGAGGGCGGGAGGAGGGAATGAGCAGTTCTTC. Protein product: CASRRAGGGNEQFF.

With respect to this clonotype: Since the CDR3 does not end with the conserved phenylalanine or tryptophan, this likely comes from a read error. It is unclear where the CDR3 begins or ends on the DNA, so no DNA is shown, and the CDR3 is as TCRdb lists it. The chain joins TRBV20-1 to TRBJ1-2; TRBD1, the table's D call, was not compared with the DNA. The CDR3 adds up to 11 amino acids, both ends counted. Germline CDR1 DFQATT, CDR2 SNEGSKA (reference sequence). CDR3 protein: CSAWRGTMLLY.

This clonotype was seen more than once but under ten times. The chain recombines TRBV4-2 with TRBJ2-7; no firm D call. The CDR3 has 15 residues. The germline gives CDR1 LGHNA, CDR2 YNFKEQ. V was clipped by 4 bases and J by 2 bases, with 15 bases between them. CDR3 sequence (DNA): TGTGCCAGCAGCCGCGAGAGGCAGGCCCCCTACGAGCAGTACTTC. This encodes CASSRERQAPYEQYF.